This record looks at one T cell receptor (beta chain) sequence and its context. This sample was taken from a study of sequential checkpoint blockade in melanoma. Treatment described: randomized to nivolumab then ipilimumab (arm A) or the reverse (arm B). DNA-damaging chemotherapy had not been given to any patient beforehand. Method: immunoSEQ multiplex PCR; TCRdb's copy keeps in-frame clones and lacks some. The sample carries tens of thousands of clones, 85% to 90% recorded once. The input for sequencing was CD8+ T cells sorted from blood (inferred from file names), taken from a patient given nivolumab and ipilimumab in sequence. This TCR came from a human donor with melanoma.

The CDR3 nucleotides are TGTGCCAGCAGCCAAACAGGGGGGAACACTGAAGCTTTCTTT. As protein: CASSQTGGNTEAFF. This chain uses TRBV9 with TRBJ1-1; 8 bases align to TRBD1. V shed 4 bases, J shed 1 base, and the junction held 3 bases outside the gene matches. CDR1 is SGDLS and CDR2 is YYNGEE in the germline V gene. This CDR3 is 14 amino acids long.